This T cell receptor (beta chain) was documented in a study of neurological immune-mediated disorders. Broader study findings: It was the repertoires of 18 of 34 multiple sclerosis patients that phylogenetic grouping placed in one related-CDR3 cluster, which is a possible signature.

Using its own MiXCR run on the 5' RACE reads, TCRdb lists one record per CDR3 protein. Counted here are roughly 76,000 distinct CDR3 sequences, 2.5% to 3.5% occurring once; the ten biggest clones make up approximately 4.7%. This clonotype was observed at least ten times. Antigen unknown. The unsorted libraries originated from 2 million PBMCs kept at -80 C. Looked up from germline, CDR1 is DFQATT and CDR2 is SNEGSKA (reference sequence). The CDR3 contains 12 residues. V shed 8 bases and J shed 2 bases, with 13 bases lying between them. V usage is TRBV20-1 and J usage is TRBJ2-7; TRBD1 might be the D (6 bases). This receptor was identified in a woman in her 50s with multiple sclerosis. What was sequenced was PBMCs. In DNA, the CDR3 is TGCAGTCTCGGACAGCTAACCTACGAGCAGTACTTC. It yields the protein CSLGQLTYEQYF.